The following is a T cell receptor (beta chain) sequence with its context. Its antigen is still unknown. The entry originates in a study of T cell responses to AZD1222 COVID-19 vaccine. General observations from the study: Donors, mostly white British, included more females; clonal diversity was possibly underestimated. Increases in Spike-specific TCR breadth and depth were seen after two AZD1222 doses. Seropositive status at baseline applied to only a handful of AZD1222 recipients.

Assay used: immunoSEQ multiplex PCR; TCRdb lists only in-frame clones, some missing. The sample carries under 150,000 clones, approximately 84% recorded once. The germline V gene has CDR1 MNHEY and CDR2 SVGAGI. V was shortened by 6 bases and J by 4 bases, with 15 bases between the two germline ends. This CDR3 has 14 amino acids. The V call is TRBV6-5, the J call TRBJ2-5; possibly TRBD1 or TRBD2 for D (6 bases each). Sequencing was performed on peripheral blood, taken on day 0 of AZD1222 vaccination. The receptor was derived from an adult in good health. This chain's CDR3 is CASSPRRGAETQYF. The CDR3 DNA reads as TGTGCCAGCAGCCCAAGGAGGGGGGCAGAGACCCAGTACTTC.